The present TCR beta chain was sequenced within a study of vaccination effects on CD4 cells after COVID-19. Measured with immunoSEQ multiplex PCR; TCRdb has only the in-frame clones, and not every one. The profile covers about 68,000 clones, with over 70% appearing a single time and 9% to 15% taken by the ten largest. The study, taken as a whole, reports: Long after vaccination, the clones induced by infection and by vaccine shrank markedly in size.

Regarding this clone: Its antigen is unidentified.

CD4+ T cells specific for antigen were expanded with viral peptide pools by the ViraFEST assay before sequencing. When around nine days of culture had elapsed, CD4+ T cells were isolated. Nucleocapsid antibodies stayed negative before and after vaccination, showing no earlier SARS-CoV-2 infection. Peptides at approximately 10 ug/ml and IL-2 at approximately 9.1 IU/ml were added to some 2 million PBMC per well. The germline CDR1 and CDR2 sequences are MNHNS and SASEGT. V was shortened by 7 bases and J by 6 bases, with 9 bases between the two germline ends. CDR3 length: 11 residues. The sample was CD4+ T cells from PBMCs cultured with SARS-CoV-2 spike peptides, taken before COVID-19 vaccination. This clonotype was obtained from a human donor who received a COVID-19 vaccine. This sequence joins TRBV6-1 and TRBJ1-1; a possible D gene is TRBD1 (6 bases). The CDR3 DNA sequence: TGTGCCAGCAAACAGGGCGCTGAAGCTTTCTTT. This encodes CASKQGAEAFF.